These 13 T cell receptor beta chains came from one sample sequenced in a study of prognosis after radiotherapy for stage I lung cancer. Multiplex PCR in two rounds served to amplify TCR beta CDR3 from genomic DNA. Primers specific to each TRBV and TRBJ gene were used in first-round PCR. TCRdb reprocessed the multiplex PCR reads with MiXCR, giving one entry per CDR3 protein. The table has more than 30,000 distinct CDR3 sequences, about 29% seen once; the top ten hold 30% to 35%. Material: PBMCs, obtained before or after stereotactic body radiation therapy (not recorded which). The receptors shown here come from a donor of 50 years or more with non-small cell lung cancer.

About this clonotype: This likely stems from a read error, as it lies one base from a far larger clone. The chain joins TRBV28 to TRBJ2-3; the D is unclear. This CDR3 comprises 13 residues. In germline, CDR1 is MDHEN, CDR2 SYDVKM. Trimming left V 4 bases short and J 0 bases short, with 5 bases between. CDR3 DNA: TGTGCCAGCAGTTCGACTAGCACAGATACGCAGTATTTT. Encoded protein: CASSSTSTDTQYF.

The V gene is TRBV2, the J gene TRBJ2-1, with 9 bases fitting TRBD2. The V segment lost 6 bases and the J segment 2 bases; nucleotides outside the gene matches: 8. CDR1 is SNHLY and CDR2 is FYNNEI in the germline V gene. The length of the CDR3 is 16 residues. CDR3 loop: CASSEPGLATYNEQFF. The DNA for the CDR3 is TGTGCCAGCAGCGAGCCGGGACTAGCAACCTACAATGAGCAGTTCTTC.

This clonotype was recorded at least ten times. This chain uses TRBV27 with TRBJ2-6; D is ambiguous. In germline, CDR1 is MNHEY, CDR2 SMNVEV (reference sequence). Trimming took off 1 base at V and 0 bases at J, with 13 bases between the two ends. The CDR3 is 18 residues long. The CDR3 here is CASSLYGGPSSGANVLTF. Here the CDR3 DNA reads TGTGCCAGCAGTTTATATGGCGGACCGAGCTCTGGGGCCAACGTCCTGACTTTC.

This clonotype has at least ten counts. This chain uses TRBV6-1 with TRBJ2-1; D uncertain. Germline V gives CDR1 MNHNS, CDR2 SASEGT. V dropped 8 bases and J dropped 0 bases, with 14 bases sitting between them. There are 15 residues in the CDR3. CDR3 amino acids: CASSPGFPSYNEQFF. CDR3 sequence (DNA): TGTGCCAGCTCTCCCGGGTTCCCCTCCTACAATGAGCAGTTCTTC.

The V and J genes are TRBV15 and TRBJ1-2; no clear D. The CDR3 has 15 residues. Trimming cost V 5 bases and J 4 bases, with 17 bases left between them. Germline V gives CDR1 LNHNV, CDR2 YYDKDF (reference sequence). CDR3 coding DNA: TGTGCCACCAGCCCCCGTCCCGGTACATGCTATGGCTACACCTTC. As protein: CATSPRPGTCYGYTF.

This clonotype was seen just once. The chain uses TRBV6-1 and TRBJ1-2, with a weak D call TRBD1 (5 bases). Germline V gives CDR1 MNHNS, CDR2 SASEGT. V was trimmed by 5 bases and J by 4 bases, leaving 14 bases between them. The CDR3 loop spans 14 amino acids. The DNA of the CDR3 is TGTGCCAGCAGTACCGCCAGGGCGGCCTATGGCTACACCTTC. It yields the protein CASSTARAAYGYTF.

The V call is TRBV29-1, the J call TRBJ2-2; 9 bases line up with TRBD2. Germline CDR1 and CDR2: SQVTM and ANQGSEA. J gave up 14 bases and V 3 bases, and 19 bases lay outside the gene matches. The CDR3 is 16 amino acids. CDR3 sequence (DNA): TGCAGCGTTGAGGGTAGCGGGAGCTCGAACACCGGTGATCTGTTTTTT. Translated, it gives CSVEGSGSSNTGDLFF.

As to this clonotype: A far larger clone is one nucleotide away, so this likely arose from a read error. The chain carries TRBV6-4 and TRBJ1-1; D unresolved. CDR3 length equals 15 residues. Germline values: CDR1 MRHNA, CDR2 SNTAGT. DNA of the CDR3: TGTGCCAGCAGTTACTCGAGTATCAGTGGAACTGAAGCTTTCTTT. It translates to CASSYSSISGTEAFF.

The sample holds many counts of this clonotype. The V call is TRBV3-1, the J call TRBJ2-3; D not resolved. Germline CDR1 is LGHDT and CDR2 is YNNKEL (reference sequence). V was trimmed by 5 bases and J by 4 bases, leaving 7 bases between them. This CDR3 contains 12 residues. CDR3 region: CASSANADTQYF. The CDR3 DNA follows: TGTGCCAGCAGCGCAAATGCAGATACGCAGTATTTT.

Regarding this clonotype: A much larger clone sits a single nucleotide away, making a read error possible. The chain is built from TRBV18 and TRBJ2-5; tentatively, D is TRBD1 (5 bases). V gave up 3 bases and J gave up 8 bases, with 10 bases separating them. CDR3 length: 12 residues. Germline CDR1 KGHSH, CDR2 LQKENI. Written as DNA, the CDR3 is TGTGCCAGCTCACCGGGGCGAGATACCCAGTACTTC. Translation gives CASSPGRDTQYF.

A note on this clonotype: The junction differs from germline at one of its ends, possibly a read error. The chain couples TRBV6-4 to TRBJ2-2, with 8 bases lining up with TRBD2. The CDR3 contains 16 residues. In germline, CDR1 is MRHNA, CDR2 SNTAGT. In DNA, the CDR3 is TGTGCCAGCAGTTACTCAGCGGGGGTTCCGACCGGGGAGCTGTTTTTT. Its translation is CASSYSAGVPTGELFF.

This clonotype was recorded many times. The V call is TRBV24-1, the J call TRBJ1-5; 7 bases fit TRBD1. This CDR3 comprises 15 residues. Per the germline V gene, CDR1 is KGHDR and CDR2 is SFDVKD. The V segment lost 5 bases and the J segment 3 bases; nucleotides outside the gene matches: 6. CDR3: CATSANRGPNQPQHF. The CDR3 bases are TGTGCCACCAGTGCTAACAGGGGTCCCAATCAGCCCCAGCATTTT.

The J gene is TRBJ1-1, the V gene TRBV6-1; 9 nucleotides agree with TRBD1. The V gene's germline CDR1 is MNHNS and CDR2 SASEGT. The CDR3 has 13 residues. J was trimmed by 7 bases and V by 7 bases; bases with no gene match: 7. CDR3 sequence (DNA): TGTGCCAGCAACAGCGGGACAGGGTATGAAGCTTTCTTT. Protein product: CASNSGTGYEAFF.